The subject of this entry is one T cell receptor beta chain. Trimming removed 3 bases from V and 7 bases from J, with 6 bases in between. This CDR3 has 11 residues. In germline, CDR1 is SGHTA, CDR2 FQGNSA. TCRdb reprocessed the RT-PCR reads via MiXCR and lists one record per CDR3 protein. This table has about 700,000 distinct CDR3 sequences, 14% appearing once. This chain joins TRBV7-2 and TRBJ1-2; no firm D call. Sequencing used memory CD4+ T cells from blood. The receptor's source is a female donor in good health, serving as a healthy control. The CDR3 sequence is CASSFLSGYTF. CDR3 nucleotides: TGTGCCAGCAGCTTTTTGAGTGGCTACACCTTC.